One T cell receptor beta chain is described in this entry. This specimen belongs to a study of T-cell memory formation after mild COVID-19. TCRdb reprocessed the 5' RACE reads via MiXCR and lists one record per CDR3 protein. The sample lists fewer than 700,000 distinct CDR3 sequences, roughly 20% seen once, with approximately 8.4% in the top ten. The CDR3 spans 15 residues. V was clipped by 6 bases and J by 6 bases, with 18 bases between them. Sequencing was performed on PBMCs or a T cell subset sorted from them (not recorded which). The source is an adult woman who had mild COVID-19 (a few samples of this study predate the infection). Cell type and time point are not known. The rearrangement links TRBV12-3 or TRBV12-4 to TRBJ2-1; D call uncertain. As DNA, the CDR3 is TGTGCCAGCAGCTCCTCGACCTGGTTGTTCAATGAGCAGTTCTTC. It translates to CASSSSTWLFNEQFF.